A selection of T cell receptor beta chains follows, all from one sample in a study of shared clonotypes between healthy human individuals. Clones were sequenced by immunoSEQ multiplex PCR, and TCRdb holds only the in-frame ones, with some missing. The sample lists over 2 million clones, approximately 95% occurring once. Material: naive CD8+ T cells sorted from blood. The receptors originated from a man younger than 35 in good health. Both conserved end residues are part of each CDR3. Some rows mark clone size as missing; the rest say once, few, many or name a class of expanded clone.

j_call | v_call | clone_size | cdr3_aa
TRBJ2-5 | TRBV6-5 | - | CASSVLAREETQYF
TRBJ1-2 | TRBV2 | - | CASSEAPLDNYGYTF
TRBJ1-1 | TRBV19 | once | CASSIWGGDTEAFF
TRBJ1-2 | TRBV7-8 | - | CASSLVSRAGIYGYTF
TRBJ2-7 | TRBV28 | once | CASSFSRFYEQYF
TRBJ2-5 | TRBV7-9 | - | CASSSSSGQETQYF
TRBJ1-2 | TRBV9 | - | CASSPSLPDWRSNYGYTF
TRBJ2-2 | TRBV30 | - | CAWSWGTGELFF
TRBJ2-1 | TRBV28 | - | CASSFPGQGASYNEQFF
TRBJ2-7 | TRBV28 | once | CASSPPGTGSEQYF
TRBJ2-7 | TRBV6-5 | - | CASSPDLADNEQYF
TRBJ1-5 | TRBV7-9 | - | CASSQGDSNQPQHF
TRBJ2-1 | TRBV7-9 | once | CASSLAARGSYNEQFF
TRBJ2-2 | TRBV27 | - | CASSLGSPGELFF
TRBJ2-7 | TRBV7-2 | - | CASSLKPSYEQYF
TRBJ1-3 | TRBV5-6 | - | CASSSDISGNTIYF
TRBJ1-6 | TRBV7-9 | - | CASSFGTGRTLHF
TRBJ2-7 | TRBV21-1 | - | CASSWTYEQYF
TRBJ2-7 | TRBV5-6 | - | CASSADRDRDPYEQYF
TRBJ2-7 | TRBV5-1 | - | CASSLAGDGLYEQYF
TRBJ2-3 | TRBV5-1 | - | CASSLELAGGLDTQYF
TRBJ2-7 | TRBV5-1 | - | CASSPAAGYVGAYEQYF
TRBJ2-5 | TRBV11-2 | - | CASSPPELGETQYF
TRBJ2-7 | TRBV4-1 | few | CASSQGGGYEQYF
TRBJ2-5 | TRBV14 | - | CASSQEGIGVYQETQYF
TRBJ2-4 | TRBV7-9 | - | CASSSPNWTVLDIQYF
TRBJ1-1 | TRBV5-4 | - | CASSPGPGGTEAFF
TRBJ1-1 | TRBV5-1 | - | CASEVTGPGTEAFF
TRBJ1-1 | TRBV2 | - | CASSRGTEAFF
TRBJ2-3 | TRBV5-6 | - | CASSLGGSSTDTQYF
TRBJ2-1 | TRBV27 | - | CASSLVSYNEQFF
TRBJ1-5 | TRBV23-1 | - | CASSQSANQPQHF
TRBJ1-4 | TRBV27 | - | CASSSYADRGPDEKLFF
TRBJ2-7 | TRBV29-1 | - | CSVGGLGPYEQYF
TRBJ2-7 | TRBV5-4 | - | CASSSPGLDHEQYF
TRBJ1-2 | TRBV9 | - | CASSVATQSNYGYTF